This T cell receptor (beta chain) was sequenced in a study of cytomegalovirus exposure and HLA in healthy donors. The study ran its PCR with 60 Vbeta and 13 Jbeta primers. Profiling relied on immunoSEQ multiplex PCR, and the TCRdb table lists in-frame clones only, not all of them. The sample carries 150,000 to 200,000 clones, roughly three quarters recorded once. As concerns this clone: Its matching antigen is unknown.

Study observations and caveats: It is likely that the observed cluster of highly shared sequence variants was a sequencing artifact.

Sequencing was performed on PBMCs. The receptor was isolated from a woman in her forties or fifties in good health and CMV-seronegative.

CDR3: CASSLYFQGANTGELFF. The CDR3 DNA reads as TGTGCCAGCAGCTTATACTTTCAGGGCGCGAACACCGGGGAGCTGTTTTTT. The chain is built from TRBV11-3 and TRBJ2-2, with a weak D call TRBD1 (5 bases). V lost 2 bases and J lost 0, with 13 bases in between. The CDR3 has 17 amino acids. CDR1 is SGHNT, CDR2 YENEEA, per germline.